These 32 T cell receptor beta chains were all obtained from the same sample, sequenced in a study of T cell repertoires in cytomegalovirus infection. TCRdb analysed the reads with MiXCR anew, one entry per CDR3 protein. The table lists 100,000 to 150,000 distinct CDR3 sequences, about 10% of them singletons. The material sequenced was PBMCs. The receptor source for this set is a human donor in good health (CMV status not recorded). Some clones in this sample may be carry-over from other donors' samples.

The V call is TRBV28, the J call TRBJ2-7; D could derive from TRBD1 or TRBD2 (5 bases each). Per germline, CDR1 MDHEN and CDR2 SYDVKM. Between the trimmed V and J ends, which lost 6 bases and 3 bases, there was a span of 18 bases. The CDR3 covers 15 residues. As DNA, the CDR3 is TGTGCCAGCAGAACGAACCGGGACGGGATCTACGAGCAGTACTTC. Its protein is CASRTNRDGIYEQYF.

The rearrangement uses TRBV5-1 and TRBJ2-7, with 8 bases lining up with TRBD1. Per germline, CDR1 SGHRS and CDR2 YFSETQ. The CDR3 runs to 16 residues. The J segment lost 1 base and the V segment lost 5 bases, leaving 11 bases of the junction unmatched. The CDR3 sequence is CASRSTGVGRSYEQYF. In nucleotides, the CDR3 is TGCGCCAGCAGATCGACAGGGGTGGGGCGATCCTACGAGCAGTACTTC. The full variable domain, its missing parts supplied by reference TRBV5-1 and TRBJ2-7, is KAGVTQTPRYLIKTRGQQVTLSCSPISGHRSVSWYQQTPGQGLQFLFEYFSETQRNKGNFPGRFSGRQFSNSRSEMNVSTLELGDSALYLCASRSTGVGRSYEQYFGPGTRLTVT.

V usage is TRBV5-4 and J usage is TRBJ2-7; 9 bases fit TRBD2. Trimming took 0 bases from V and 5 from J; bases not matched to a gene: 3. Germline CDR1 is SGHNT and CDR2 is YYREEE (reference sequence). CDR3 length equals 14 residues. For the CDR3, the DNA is TGTGCCAGCAGCTTGGATAGCGGGGGTAACGAGCAGTACTTC. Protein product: CASSLDSGGNEQYF.

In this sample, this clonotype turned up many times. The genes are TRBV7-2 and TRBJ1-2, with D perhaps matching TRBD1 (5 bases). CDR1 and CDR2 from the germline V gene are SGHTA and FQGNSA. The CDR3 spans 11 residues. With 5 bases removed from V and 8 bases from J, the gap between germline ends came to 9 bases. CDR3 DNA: TGTGCCAGCAGCCCCGGGGCGGGCTACACCTTC. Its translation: CASSPGAGYTF. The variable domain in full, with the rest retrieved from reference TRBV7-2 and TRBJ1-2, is GAGVSQSPSNKVTEKGKDVELRCDPISGHTALYWYRQSLGQGLEFLIYFQGNSAPDKSGLPSDRFSAERTGGSVSTLTIQRTQQEDSAVYLCASSPGAGYTFGSGTRLTVV.

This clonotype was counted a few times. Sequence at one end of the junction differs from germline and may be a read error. The DNA of the CDR3 is TGTGCCAGCGGACCTGGGGGCGGGACGTCTTCCTTC. Protein sequence: CASGPGGGTSSF. This chain connects TRBV28 to TRBJ1-2, with D perhaps matching TRBD1 (6 bases). CDR3 length: 12 amino acids. Germline V gene sequence: CDR1 MDHEN, CDR2 SYDVKM.

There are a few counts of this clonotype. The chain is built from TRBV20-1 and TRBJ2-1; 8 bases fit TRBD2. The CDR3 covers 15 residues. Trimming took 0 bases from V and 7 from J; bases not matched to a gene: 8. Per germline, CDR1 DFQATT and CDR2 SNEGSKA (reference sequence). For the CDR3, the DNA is TGCAGTGCTAGAGACCCTAGCGGGCCAGGGAATGAGCAGTTCTTC. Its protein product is CSARDPSGPGNEQFF.

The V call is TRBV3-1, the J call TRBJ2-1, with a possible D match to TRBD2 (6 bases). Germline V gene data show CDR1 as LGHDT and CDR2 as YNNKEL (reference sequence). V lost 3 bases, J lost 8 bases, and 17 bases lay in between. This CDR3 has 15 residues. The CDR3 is CASSQTVGRGDEQFF. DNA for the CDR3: TGTGCCAGCAGCCAGACGGTAGGGCGGGGCGATGAGCAGTTCTTC.

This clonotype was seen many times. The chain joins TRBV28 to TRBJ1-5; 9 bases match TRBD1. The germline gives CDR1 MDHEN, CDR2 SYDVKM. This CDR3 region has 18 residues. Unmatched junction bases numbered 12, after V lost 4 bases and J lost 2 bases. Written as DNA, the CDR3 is TGTGCCAGCAGTTATACCCACGCGGGACAGGGAGGCAATCAGCCCCAGCATTTT. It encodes CASSYTHAGQGGNQPQHF. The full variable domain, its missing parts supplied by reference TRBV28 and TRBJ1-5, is DVKVTQSSRYLVKRTGEKVFLECVQDMDHENMFWYRQDPGLGLRLIYFSYDVKMKEKGDIPEGYSVSREKKERFSLILESASTNQTSMYLCASSYTHAGQGGNQPQHFGDGTRLSIL.

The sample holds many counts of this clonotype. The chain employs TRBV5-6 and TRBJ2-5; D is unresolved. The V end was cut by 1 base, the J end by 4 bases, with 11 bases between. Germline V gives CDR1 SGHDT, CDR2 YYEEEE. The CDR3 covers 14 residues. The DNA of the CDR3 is TGTGCCAGCAGCTTGAGTCCCCGTGCAGAGACCCAGTACTTC. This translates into CASSLSPRAETQYF. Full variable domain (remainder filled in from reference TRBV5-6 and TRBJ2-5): DAGVTQSPTHLIKTRGQQVTLRCSPKSGHDTVSWYQQALGQGPQFIFQYYEEEERQRGNFPDRFSGHQFPNYSSELNVNALLLGDSALYLCASSLSPRAETQYFGPGTRLLVL.

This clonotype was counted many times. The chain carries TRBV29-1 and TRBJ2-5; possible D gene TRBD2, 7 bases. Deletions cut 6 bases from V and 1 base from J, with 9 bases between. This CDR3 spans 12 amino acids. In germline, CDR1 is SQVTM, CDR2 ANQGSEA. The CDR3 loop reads CSVGGPQETQYF. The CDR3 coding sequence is TGCAGCGTCGGGGGGCCCCAAGAGACCCAGTACTTC.

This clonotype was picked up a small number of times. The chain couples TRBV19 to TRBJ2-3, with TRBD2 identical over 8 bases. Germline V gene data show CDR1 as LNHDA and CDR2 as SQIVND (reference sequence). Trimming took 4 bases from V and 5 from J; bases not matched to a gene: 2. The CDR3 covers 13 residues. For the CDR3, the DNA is TGTGCCAGTAGTACGGGGGGGGGAGATACGCAGTATTTT. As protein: CASSTGGGDTQYF.

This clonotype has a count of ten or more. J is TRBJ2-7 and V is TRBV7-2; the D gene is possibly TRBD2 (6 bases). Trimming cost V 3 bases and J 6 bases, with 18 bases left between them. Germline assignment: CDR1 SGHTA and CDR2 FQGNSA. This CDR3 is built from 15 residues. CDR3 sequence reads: CASSFGGSGKVEQYF. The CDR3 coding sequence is TGTGCCAGCAGCTTCGGGGGTTCGGGGAAAGTCGAGCAGTACTTC.

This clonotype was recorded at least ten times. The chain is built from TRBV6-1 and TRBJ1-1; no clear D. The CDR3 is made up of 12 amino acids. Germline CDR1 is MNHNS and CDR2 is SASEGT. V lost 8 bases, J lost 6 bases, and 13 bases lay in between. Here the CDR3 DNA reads TGTGCCAGCCACAGAGACTTTTCTGAAGCTTTCTTT. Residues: CASHRDFSEAFF.

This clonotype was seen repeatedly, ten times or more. For the CDR3, the DNA is TGTGCCAGCAGCCCCGTGAGCGTGGGACTAGAGACCCAGTACTTC. This codes for CASSPVSVGLETQYF. This chain links TRBV28 with TRBJ2-5, with D maybe TRBD2 (6 bases). Looked up from germline, CDR1 is MDHEN and CDR2 is SYDVKM. The germline V and J ends were trimmed by 6 bases and 4 bases, with 18 bases remaining between them. There are 15 residues in the CDR3.

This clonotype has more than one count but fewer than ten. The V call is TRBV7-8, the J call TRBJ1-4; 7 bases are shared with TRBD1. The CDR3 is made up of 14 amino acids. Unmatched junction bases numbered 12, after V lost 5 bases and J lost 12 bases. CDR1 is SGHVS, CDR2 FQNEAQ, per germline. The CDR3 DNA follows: TGTGCCAGCAGCCAGAGTGGGACAGTGATTGAACTGTTTTTT. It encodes CASSQSGTVIELFF.

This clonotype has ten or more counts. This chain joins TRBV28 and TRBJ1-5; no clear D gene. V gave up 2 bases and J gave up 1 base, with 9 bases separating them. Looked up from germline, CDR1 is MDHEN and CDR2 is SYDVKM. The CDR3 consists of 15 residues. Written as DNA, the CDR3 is TGTGCCAGCAGTTTACAACCCTGGAGCAATCAGCCCCAGCATTTT. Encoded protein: CASSLQPWSNQPQHF.

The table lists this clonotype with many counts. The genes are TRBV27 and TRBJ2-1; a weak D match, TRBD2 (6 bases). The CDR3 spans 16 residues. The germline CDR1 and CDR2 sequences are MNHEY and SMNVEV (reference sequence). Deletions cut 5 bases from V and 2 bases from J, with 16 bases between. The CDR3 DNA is TGTGCCAGCAGTCCATCTCGCGGGGCCACCTACAATGAGCAGTTCTTC. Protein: CASSPSRGATYNEQFF.

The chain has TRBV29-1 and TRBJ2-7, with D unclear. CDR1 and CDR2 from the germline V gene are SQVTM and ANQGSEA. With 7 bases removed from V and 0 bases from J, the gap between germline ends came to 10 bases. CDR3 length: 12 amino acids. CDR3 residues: CSAAVSSYEQYF. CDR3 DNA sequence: TGCAGCGCCGCGGTTAGCTCCTACGAGCAGTACTTC.

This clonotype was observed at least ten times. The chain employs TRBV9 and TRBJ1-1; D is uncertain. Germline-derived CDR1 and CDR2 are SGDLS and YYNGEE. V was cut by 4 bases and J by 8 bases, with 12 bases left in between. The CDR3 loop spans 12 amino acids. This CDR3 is CASSPAQLEAFF. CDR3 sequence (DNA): TGTGCCAGCAGCCCCGCACAGCTAGAAGCTTTCTTT.

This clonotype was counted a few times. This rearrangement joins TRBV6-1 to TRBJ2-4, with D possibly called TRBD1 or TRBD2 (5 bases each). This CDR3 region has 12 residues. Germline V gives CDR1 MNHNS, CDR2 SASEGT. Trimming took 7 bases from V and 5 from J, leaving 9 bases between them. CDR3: CASKVGENIQYF. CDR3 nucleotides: TGTGCCAGCAAGGTGGGGGAAAACATTCAGTACTTC.

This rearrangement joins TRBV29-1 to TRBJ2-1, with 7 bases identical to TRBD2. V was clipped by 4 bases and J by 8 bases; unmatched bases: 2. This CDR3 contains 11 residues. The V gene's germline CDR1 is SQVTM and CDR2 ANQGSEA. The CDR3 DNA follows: TGCAGCGTTGCCGCGGGGGATGAGCAGTTCTTC. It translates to CSVAAGDEQFF.

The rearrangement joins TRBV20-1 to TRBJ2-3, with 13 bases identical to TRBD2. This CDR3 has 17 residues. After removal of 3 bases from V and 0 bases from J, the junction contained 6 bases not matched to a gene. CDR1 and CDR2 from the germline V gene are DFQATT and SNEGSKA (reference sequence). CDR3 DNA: TGCAGTGCTAGGGGGGGGGGACTAGCGGGAAGCACAGATACGCAGTATTTT. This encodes CSARGGGLAGSTDTQYF.

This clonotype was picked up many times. The DNA of the CDR3 is TGTGCCAGCAGCTTGACGGAAGGGGTAGGGGGCTACACCTTC. Protein sequence: CASSLTEGVGGYTF. The chain carries TRBV5-4 and TRBJ1-2, with a tentative D call TRBD1 (5 bases). The CDR3 consists of 14 residues. Trimming stripped 1 base from V and 8 bases from J, with 15 bases between. Germline CDR1 and CDR2: SGHNT and YYREEE (reference sequence).

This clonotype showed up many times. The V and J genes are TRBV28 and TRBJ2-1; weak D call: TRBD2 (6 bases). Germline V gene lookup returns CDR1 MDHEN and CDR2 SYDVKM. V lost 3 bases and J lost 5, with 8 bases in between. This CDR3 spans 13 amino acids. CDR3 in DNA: TGTGCCAGCAGTTTGGGACTGAACAATGAGCAGTTCTTC. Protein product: CASSLGLNNEQFF.

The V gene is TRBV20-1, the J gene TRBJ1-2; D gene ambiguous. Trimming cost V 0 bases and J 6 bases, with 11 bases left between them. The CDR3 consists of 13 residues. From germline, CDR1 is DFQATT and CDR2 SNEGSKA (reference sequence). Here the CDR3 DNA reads TGCAGTGCTAGAGAGCAAAGGGTAGATGGCTACACCTTC. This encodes CSAREQRVDGYTF.

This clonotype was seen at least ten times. CDR3 bases: TGTGCCAGCAGCTTAGGTGGGCCTGGCATTCAGTACTTC. Residues: CASSLGGPGIQYF. The rearrangement uses TRBV7-2 and TRBJ2-4; D remains unclear. Per the germline V gene, CDR1 is SGHTA and CDR2 is FQGNSA. The CDR3 is 13 amino acids. Trimming removed 1 base at V and 9 bases at J, with 10 bases between.

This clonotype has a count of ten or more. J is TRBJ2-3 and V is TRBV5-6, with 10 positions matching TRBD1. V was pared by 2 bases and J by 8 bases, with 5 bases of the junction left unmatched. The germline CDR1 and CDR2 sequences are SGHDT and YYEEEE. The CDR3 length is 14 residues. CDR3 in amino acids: CASSFRDRGSTQYF. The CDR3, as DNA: TGTGCCAGCAGCTTTCGGGACAGGGGATCTACGCAGTATTTT.

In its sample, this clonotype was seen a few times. For the CDR3, the DNA is TGTGCCAGCAGGCGGACAGCGACTAATCAGCCCCAGCATTTT. Amino acids: CASRRTATNQPQHF. The gene calls are TRBV27 and TRBJ1-5; tentative D call: TRBD1 (6 bases). CDR1 is MNHEY and CDR2 is SMNVEV in the germline V gene (reference sequence). This CDR3 has 14 residues. V dropped 6 bases and J dropped 4 bases, with 13 bases sitting between them.

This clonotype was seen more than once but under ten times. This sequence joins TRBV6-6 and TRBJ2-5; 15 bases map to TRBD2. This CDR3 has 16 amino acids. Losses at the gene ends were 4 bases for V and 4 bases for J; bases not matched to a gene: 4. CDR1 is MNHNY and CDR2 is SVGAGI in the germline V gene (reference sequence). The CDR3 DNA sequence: TGTGCCAGCAGTTCCCCGGGACTAGCGGGGGGAGAGACCCAGTACTTC. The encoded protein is CASSSPGLAGGETQYF.

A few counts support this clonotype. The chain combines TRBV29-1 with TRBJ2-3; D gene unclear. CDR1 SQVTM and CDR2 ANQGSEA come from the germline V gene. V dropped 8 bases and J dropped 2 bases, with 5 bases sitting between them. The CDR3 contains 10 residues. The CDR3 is CSSNTDTQYF. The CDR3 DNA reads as TGCAGCTCAAACACAGATACGCAGTATTTT.

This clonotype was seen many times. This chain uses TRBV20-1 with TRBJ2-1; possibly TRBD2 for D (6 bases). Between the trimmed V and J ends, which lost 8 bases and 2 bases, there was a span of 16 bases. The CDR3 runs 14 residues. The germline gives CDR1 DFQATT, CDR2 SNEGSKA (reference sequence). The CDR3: CSTEAGPTYNEQFF. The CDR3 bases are TGCAGTACGGAAGCGGGTCCTACCTACAATGAGCAGTTCTTC.

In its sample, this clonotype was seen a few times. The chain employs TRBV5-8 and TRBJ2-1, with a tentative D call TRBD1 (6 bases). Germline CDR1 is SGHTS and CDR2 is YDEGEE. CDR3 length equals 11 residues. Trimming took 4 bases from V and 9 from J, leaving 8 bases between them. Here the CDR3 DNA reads TGTGCCAGCAGCAAGGGGGTTGAGCAGTTCTTC. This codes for CASSKGVEQFF.